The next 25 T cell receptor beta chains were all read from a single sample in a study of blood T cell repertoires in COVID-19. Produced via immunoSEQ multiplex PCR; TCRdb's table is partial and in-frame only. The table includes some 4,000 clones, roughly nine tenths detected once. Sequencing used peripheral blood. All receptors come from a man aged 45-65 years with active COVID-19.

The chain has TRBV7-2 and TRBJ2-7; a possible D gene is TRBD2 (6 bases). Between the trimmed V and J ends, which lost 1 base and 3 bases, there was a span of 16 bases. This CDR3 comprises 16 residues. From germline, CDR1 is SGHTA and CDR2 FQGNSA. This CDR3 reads CASSLGFGGTHYEQYF. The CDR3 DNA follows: TGTGCCAGCAGCTTAGGGTTCGGCGGGACCCACTACGAGCAGTACTTC.

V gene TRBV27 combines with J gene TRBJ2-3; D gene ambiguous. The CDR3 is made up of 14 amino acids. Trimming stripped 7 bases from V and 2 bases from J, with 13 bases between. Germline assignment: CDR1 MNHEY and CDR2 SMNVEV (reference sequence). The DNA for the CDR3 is TGTGCCAGCACTAGAAGGAGCAACACAGATACGCAGTATTTT. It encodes CASTRRSNTDTQYF.

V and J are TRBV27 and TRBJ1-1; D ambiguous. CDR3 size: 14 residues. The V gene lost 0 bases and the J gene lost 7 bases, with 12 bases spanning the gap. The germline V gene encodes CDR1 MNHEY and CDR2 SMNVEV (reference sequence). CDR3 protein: CASSLSVRSGEAFF. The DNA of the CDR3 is TGTGCCAGCAGTTTATCGGTGCGTTCTGGTGAAGCTTTCTTT.

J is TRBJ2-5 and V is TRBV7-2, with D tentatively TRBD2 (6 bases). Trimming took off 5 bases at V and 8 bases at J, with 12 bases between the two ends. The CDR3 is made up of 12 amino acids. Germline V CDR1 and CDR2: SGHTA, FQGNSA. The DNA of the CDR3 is TGTGCCAGCAGCAACGGGAGACCAACCCAGTACTTC. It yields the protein CASSNGRPTQYF.

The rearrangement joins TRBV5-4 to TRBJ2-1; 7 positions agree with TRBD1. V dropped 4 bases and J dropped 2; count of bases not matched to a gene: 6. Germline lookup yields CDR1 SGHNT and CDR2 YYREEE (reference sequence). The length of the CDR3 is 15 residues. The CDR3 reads CASSARDRTYNEQFF. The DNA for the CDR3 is TGTGCCAGCAGCGCCCGGGACAGAACCTACAATGAGCAGTTCTTC. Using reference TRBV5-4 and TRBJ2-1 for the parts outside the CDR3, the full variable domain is ETGVTQSPTHLIKTRGQQVTLRCSSQSGHNTVSWYQQALGQGPQFIFQYYREEENGRGNFPPRFSGLQFPNYSSELNVNALELDDSALYLCASSARDRTYNEQFFGPGTRLTVL.

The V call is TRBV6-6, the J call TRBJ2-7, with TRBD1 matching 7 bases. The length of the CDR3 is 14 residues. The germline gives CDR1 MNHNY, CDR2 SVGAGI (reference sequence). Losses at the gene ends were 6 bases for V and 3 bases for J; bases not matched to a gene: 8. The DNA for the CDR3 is TGTGCCAGCAGCCCCCGGGACAGCCACTACGAGCAGTACTTC. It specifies CASSPRDSHYEQYF.

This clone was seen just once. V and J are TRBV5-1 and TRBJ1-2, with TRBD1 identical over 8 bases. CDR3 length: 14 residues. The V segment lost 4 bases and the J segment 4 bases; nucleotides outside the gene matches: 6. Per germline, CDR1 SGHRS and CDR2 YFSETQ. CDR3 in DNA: TGCGCCAGCAGCCCAGGACAGGGATCCTATGGCTACACCTTC. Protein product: CASSPGQGSYGYTF. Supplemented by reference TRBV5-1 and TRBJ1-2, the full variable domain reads KAGVTQTPRYLIKTRGQQVTLSCSPISGHRSVSWYQQTPGQGLQFLFEYFSETQRNKGNFPGRFSGRQFSNSRSEMNVSTLELGDSALYLCASSPGQGSYGYTFGSGTRLTVV.

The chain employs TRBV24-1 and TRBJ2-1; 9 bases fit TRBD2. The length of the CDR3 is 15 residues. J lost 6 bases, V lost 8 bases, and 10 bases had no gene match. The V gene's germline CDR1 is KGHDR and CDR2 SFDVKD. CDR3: CATNSGAAGGNEQFF. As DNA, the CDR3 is TGTGCCACCAATTCTGGGGCAGCGGGAGGCAATGAGCAGTTCTTC.

CDR3 bases: TGTGCCAGCAGTTACAAGGGGAAGTCCTACGAGCAGTACTTC. This encodes CASSYKGKSYEQYF. The chain links TRBV6-6 to TRBJ2-7; D is possibly TRBD1 (5 bases). Germline CDR1 MNHNY, CDR2 SVGAGI (reference sequence). Trimming cost V 2 bases and J 1 base, with 9 bases left between them. The CDR3 is 14 residues long.

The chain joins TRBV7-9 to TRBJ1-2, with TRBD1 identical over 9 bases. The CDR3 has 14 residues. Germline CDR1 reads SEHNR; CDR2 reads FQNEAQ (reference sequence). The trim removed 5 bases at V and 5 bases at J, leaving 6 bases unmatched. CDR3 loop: CASSTGGGKYGYTF. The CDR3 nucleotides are TGTGCCAGCAGCACAGGGGGCGGTAAATATGGCTACACCTTC.

In DNA, the CDR3 is TGCGCCAGCAGCTTGGTTCCAGGGGAAGAGACCCAGTACTTC. Amino acid sequence: CASSLVPGEETQYF. This sequence joins TRBV5-1 and TRBJ2-5, with D possibly TRBD1 on 6 matching bases. Germline lookup yields CDR1 SGHRS and CDR2 YFSETQ. Trimming removed 0 bases from V and 3 bases from J, with 9 bases in between. This CDR3 is built from 14 residues.

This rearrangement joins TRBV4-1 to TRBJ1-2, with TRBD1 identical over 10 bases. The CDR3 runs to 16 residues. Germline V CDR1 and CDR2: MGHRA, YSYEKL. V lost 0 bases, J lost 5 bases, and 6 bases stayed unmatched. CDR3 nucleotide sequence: TGCGCCAGCAGCCAAGATCCGGGACAGGGGAAGTATGGCTACACCTTC. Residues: CASSQDPGQGKYGYTF.

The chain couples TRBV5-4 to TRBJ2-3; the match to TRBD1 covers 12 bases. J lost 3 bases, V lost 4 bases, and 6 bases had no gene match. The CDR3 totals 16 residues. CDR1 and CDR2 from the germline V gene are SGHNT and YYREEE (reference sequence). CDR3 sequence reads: CASSQRDRGPTDTQYF. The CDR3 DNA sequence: TGTGCCAGCAGCCAGCGGGACAGGGGGCCGACAGATACGCAGTATTTT.

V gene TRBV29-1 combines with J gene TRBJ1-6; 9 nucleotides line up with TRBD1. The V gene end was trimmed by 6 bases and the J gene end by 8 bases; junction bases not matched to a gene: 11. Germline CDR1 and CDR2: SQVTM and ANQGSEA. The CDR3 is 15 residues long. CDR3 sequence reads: CSVRDRVTPDSPLHF. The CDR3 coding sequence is TGCAGCGTCCGGGACAGGGTAACCCCCGATTCACCCCTCCACTTT.

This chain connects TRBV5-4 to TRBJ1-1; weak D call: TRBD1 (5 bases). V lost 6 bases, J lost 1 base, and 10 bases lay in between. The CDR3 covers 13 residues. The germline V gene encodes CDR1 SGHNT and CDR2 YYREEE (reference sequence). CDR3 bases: TGTGCCAGCAAACAAGGACAGAACACTGAAGCTTTCTTT. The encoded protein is CASKQGQNTEAFF. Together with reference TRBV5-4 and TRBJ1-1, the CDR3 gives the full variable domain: ETGVTQSPTHLIKTRGQQVTLRCSSQSGHNTVSWYQQALGQGPQFIFQYYREEENGRGNFPPRFSGLQFPNYSSELNVNALELDDSALYLCASKQGQNTEAFFGQGTRLTVV.

This chain's CDR3 is CASSALASTGANVLTF. The CDR3 bases are TGTGCCAGCAGTGCGCTCGCTAGTACTGGGGCCAACGTCCTGACTTTC. This sequence joins TRBV6-1 and TRBJ2-6; D is ambiguous. CDR3 length: 16 amino acids. The V and J ends lost 4 bases and 2 bases respectively, with 12 bases between them. Germline values: CDR1 MNHNS, CDR2 SASEGT.

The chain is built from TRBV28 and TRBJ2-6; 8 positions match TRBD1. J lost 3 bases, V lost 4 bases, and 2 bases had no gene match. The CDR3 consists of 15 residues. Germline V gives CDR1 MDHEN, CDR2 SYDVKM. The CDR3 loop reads CASSSTGGGANVLTF. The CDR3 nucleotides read TGTGCCAGCAGTTCCACAGGGGGTGGGGCCAACGTCCTGACTTTC.

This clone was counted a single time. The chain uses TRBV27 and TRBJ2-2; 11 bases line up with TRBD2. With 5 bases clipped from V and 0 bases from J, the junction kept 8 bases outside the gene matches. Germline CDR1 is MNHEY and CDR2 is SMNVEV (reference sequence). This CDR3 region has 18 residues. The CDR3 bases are TGTGCCAGCAGTGAACCGGGACTAGCGGCTTCGAACACCGGGGAGCTGTTTTTT. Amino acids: CASSEPGLAASNTGELFF.

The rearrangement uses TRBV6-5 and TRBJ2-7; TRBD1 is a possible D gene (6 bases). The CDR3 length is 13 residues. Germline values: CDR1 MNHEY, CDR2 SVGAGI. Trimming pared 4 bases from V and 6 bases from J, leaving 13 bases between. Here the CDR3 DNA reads TGTGCCAGCAGTTTCGACAGGTTGCGCGAGCAGTACTTC. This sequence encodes CASSFDRLREQYF.

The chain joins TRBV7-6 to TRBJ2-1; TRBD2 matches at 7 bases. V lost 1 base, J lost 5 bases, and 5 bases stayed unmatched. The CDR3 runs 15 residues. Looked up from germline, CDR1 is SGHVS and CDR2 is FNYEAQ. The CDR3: CASSLVRAGNNEQFF. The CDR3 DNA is TGTGCCAGCAGCTTAGTTCGAGCGGGGAACAATGAGCAGTTCTTC.

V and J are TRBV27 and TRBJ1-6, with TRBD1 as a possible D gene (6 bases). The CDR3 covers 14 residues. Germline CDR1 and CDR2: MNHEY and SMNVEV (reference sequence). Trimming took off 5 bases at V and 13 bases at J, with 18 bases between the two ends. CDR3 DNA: TGTGCCAGCAGTGTTAATCACAGGGTCTCCCCCCTCCACTTT. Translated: CASSVNHRVSPLHF.

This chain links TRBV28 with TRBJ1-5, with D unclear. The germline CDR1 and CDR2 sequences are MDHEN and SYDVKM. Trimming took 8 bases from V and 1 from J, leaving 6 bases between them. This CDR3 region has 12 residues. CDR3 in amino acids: CASCESNQPQHF. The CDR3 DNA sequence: TGTGCCAGCTGCGAGAGCAATCAGCCCCAGCATTTT. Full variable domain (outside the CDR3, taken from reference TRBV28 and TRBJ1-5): DVKVTQSSRYLVKRTGEKVFLECVQDMDHENMFWYRQDPGLGLRLIYFSYDVKMKEKGDIPEGYSVSREKKERFSLILESASTNQTSMYLCASCESNQPQHFGDGTRLSIL.

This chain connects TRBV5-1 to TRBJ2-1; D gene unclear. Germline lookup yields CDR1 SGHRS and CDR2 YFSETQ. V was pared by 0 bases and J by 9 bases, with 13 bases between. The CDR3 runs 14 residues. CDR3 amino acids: CASSLVSARAEQFF. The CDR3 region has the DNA TGCGCCAGCAGCTTGGTGTCGGCTAGAGCTGAGCAGTTCTTC.

CDR3 in DNA: TGCGCCAGCAGCTTGGAGCCTAGCGGCTCCTACGAGCAGTACTTC. Amino acid sequence: CASSLEPSGSYEQYF. The V and J genes are TRBV5-1 and TRBJ2-7, with 7 positions matching TRBD2. The ends lost 0 bases at V and 0 bases at J; junction bases unmatched: 3. The CDR3 sequence is 15 residues long. Per the germline V gene, CDR1 is SGHRS and CDR2 is YFSETQ.

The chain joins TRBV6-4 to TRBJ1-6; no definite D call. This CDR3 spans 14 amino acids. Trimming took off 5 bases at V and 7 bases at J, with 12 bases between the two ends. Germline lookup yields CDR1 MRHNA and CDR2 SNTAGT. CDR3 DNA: TGTGCCAGCAGTACGTCCCCGGGGAATTCACCCCTCCACTTT. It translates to CASSTSPGNSPLHF.